The sequence of this T cell receptor beta chain was determined in a study of cytomegalovirus exposure and HLA in healthy donors. CDR3 length equals 12 residues. The V and J ends lost 5 bases and 2 bases respectively, with 3 bases between them. Germline CDR1 and CDR2: SGHNT and YENEEA. Whole-study results and caveats: In a later analysis, TCR beta V- and J-gene trimming showed a link to a missense DCLRE1C variant. Earlier analysis looked at TCR beta V segments, and most were productive about 87% or about 30% of the time.

On this clone: No antigen is known for it.

The PCR contained 60 Vbeta and 13 Jbeta primers. The repertoire was sequenced with immunoSEQ multiplex PCR; TCRdb's copy has only in-frame clones and lacks some. This sample has roughly 110,000 clones, with more than 70% found just once. This TCR was recovered from a man aged 25-40 years in good health and CMV-seronegative. V is TRBV11-3 and J is TRBJ2-2; D gene ambiguous. The source material was PBMCs. The DNA of the CDR3 is TGTGCCAGCAGCCAAAACACCGGGGAGCTGTTTTTT. Translated, it gives CASSQNTGELFF.